This T cell receptor (beta chain) derives from a study of OX40 agonist ivuxolimab in advanced cancers. Study overall: The patients received agonistic anti-OX40 (CD134) antibody ivuxolimab. Intravenous ivuxolimab was administered to patients every 2 weeks at 0.01 to 10 mg/kg. Earlier anti-PD-1, anti-PD-L1 or anti-CTLA-4 therapy was permitted; about 39% had received some.

Clones were read by immunoSEQ multiplex PCR, and TCRdb kept only the in-frame ones, dropping some. There are 65,000 to 80,000 clones in the sample; approximately 82% occur only once, and more than 6.5% lies in the top ten. This clone appeared a single time. This sample comprised CD4+ or CD8+ T cells sorted from blood, obtained in a trial of the OX40 agonist ivuxolimab. The clonotype was recovered from an adult with an advanced solid tumor such as melanoma, head and neck, liver or kidney cancer.

The CDR3 sequence: CASSLDRASAADYPCFTYEQYV. The CDR3 DNA sequence: TGCGCCAGCAGCTTGGACCGGGCTTCCGCCGCAGACTACCCGTGTTTTACCTACGAGCAGTACGTC. The chain employs TRBV5-1 and TRBJ2-7, with a weak D call TRBD2 (5 bases). Germline CDR1 reads SGHRS; CDR2 reads YFSETQ. Trimming pared 0 bases from V and 2 bases from J, leaving 33 bases between. The CDR3 has 22 residues.